These T cell receptor beta chains were read from a single sample in a study of breast tumors, draining lymph nodes, adjacent tissues. TCRdb fed the multiplex PCR reads into MiXCR, producing one record per CDR3 protein. The table lists 200,000 or so distinct CDR3 sequences, around a third of them singletons. The sequenced sample consisted of axillary lymph node tissue. The receptor source for this set is a female donor with breast cancer. Some clones in this sample may be carry-over from other donors' samples. Both conserved end residues are part of each CDR3. Each record gives: D gene, J gene, V gene, clone size, CDR3 protein, CDR3 DNA. The D gene is left open where the match is weak. Only some rows state a clone size, as once, few, many or a class for expanded clones.

>-|TRBJ2-2|TRBV7-9|many
CASKLGGVTSGELFF
TGTGCCAGCAAATTAGGTGGGGTAACGTCCGGGGAGCTGTTTTTT
>-|TRBJ2-5|TRBV19|many
CASKRGGEETQYF
TGTGCCAGTAAGAGGGGGGGGGAAGAGACCCAGTACTTC
>-|TRBJ2-3|TRBV9|-
CASSVDLSNEQYF
TGTGCCAGCAGCGTAGACTTGAGCAATGAGCAGTATTTT
>TRBD1|TRBJ2-7|TRBV5-1|-
CASSPDRVYEQYF
TGCGCCAGCAGCCCGGACAGGGTCTACGAGCAGTACTTC
>-|TRBJ2-7|TRBV6-2/TRBV6-3|many
CASRVHKAGNYEQYF
TGTGCCAGCAGAGTACACAAGGCGGGAAACTACGAGCAGTACTTC
>TRBD1|TRBJ2-1|TRBV19|-
CASSITGGSYNEQFF
TGTGCCAGTAGTATAACAGGGGGCTCCTACAATGAGCAGTTCTTC
>-|TRBJ2-3|TRBV20-1|many
CSAPQGGSTDTQYF
TGCAGTGCTCCCCAGGGCGGGAGCACAGATACGCAGTATTTT
>-|TRBJ2-3|TRBV7-2|many
CASSPVHRDTQYF
TGTGCCAGCAGCCCGGTCCACCGGGATACGCAGTATTTT
>-|TRBJ1-3|TRBV4-1|many
CASLDPFSSGNTIYF
TGCGCCAGCTTAGACCCGTTCAGCTCTGGAAACACCATATATTTT
>TRBD1|TRBJ2-2|TRBV5-8|many
CASSKDRDTGELFF
TGTGCCAGCAGCAAGGACAGGGACACCGGGGAGCTGTTTTTT
>TRBD1|TRBJ1-2|TRBV7-2|many
CASSLRQGGINYGYTF
TGTGCCAGCAGCTTACGCCAGGGGGGGATTAACTATGGCTACACCTTC
>-|TRBJ1-6|TRBV2|-
CASSLRSRSSSYNSPLHF
TGTGCCAGCTCGCTTAGGTCCAGGTCGAGCTCCTATAATTCACCCCTCCACTTT
>-|TRBJ1-4|TRBV2|-
CASSRQLSGEKLFF
TGTGCCAGCAGTCGACAGTTAAGCGGAGAAAAACTGTTTTTT
>-|TRBJ2-7|TRBV20-1|many
CSARDQGKVLREQYF
TGCAGTGCTAGAGATCAAGGAAAGGTCCTCCGCGAGCAGTACTTC
>-|TRBJ1-2|TRBV30|many
CAWSDGGPYGYTF
TGTGCCTGGAGTGACGGAGGGCCCTATGGCTACACCTTC
>TRBD1|TRBJ2-5|TRBV7-3|-
CASSLAGQGSGETQYF
TGTGCCAGCAGCTTAGCCGGACAGGGTAGTGGAGAGACCCAGTACTTC
>-|TRBJ2-7|TRBV28|-
CASNPLEGVSEQYF
TGTGCCAGCAACCCCCTAGAGGGAGTATCCGAGCAGTACTTC
>TRBD1|TRBJ2-7|TRBV6-5|few
CASEPLGRGLGEQYF
TGTGCCAGCGAGCCCTTGGGCAGGGGGCTAGGCGAGCAGTACTTC
>TRBD2|TRBJ2-5|TRBV11-2|many
CASSVGASGGAGETQYF
TGTGCCAGCAGCGTAGGCGCTAGCGGGGGGGCCGGAGAGACCCAGTACTTC
>-|TRBJ1-1|TRBV5-1|-
CASSLRSGTNTEAFF
TGCGCCAGCAGCTTGAGGAGCGGGACTAACACTGAAGCTTTCTTT
>-|TRBJ2-6|TRBV5-4|-
CASSRANVLTF
TGTGCCAGCAGCAGGGCCAACGTCCTGACTTTC
>-|TRBJ1-5|TRBV19|once
CASSILRGDQHF
TGTGCCAGTAGTATCCTCCGGGGGGACCAGCATTTT
>-|TRBJ1-2|TRBV27|-
CASSFDRNYGYTF
TGTGCCAGCAGTTTTGACAGAAACTATGGCTACACCTTC
>-|TRBJ1-5|TRBV10-2|many
CASSERAGGWVNQPQHF
TGCGCCAGCAGTGAGAGGGCGGGGGGGTGGGTTAATCAGCCCCAGCATTTT
>-|TRBJ2-2|TRBV5-1|many
CASSVGTSNTGELFF
TGCGCCAGCAGCGTCGGGACTTCTAACACCGGGGAGCTGTTTTTT
>-|TRBJ1-2|TRBV4-3|-
CASSLGSGGHNYGYTF
TGCGCCAGCAGCCTGGGTAGCGGGGGGCACAACTATGGCTACACCTTC
>TRBD2|TRBJ2-6|TRBV4-3|-
CASSPGASGSSVLTF
TGCGCCAGCAGCCCTGGGGCTAGCGGGAGCAGCGTCCTGACTTTC
>-|TRBJ2-1|TRBV6-2/TRBV6-3|-
CASSRERPDEQFF
TGTGCCAGCAGCCGAGAGCGTCCCGATGAGCAGTTCTTC
>TRBD1|TRBJ2-1|TRBV7-2|many
CASSLALPTGAWINEQFF
TGTGCCAGCAGCTTAGCCCTCCCGACAGGGGCCTGGATAAATGAGCAGTTCTTC
>-|TRBJ2-7|TRBV12-3/TRBV12-4|many
CASRSVGYEQYF
TGTGCCAGCAGGAGCGTCGGCTACGAGCAGTACTTC
>TRBD1|TRBJ1-1|TRBV9|few
CASSPWDSHTEAFF
TGTGCCAGCAGCCCTTGGGACAGTCACACTGAAGCTTTCTTT
>TRBD2|TRBJ2-3|TRBV7-2|once
CASSLASPRQYSGGITDTQYF
TGTGCCAGCAGCTTAGCCAGCCCACGTCAATATAGCGGGGGCATCACAGATACGCAGTATTTT
>TRBD1|TRBJ1-5|TRBV4-1|many
CASSQRGRSNQPQHF
TGCGCCAGCAGCCAAAGGGGGCGCAGCAATCAGCCCCAGCATTTT
>TRBD2|TRBJ2-3|TRBV5-1|many
CASSGSGSSSDTQYF
TGCGCCAGCAGCGGTAGCGGGAGCAGTTCAGATACGCAGTATTTT
>TRBD1|TRBJ2-3|TRBV2|-
CASSSGQPAEADTQYF
TGTGCTAGCAGTTCGGGACAGCCGGCGGAGGCAGATACGCAGTATTTT
>-|TRBJ1-2|TRBV6-1|few
CASRPHHGYTF
TGTGCCAGCAGACCCCACCATGGCTACACCTTC
>-|TRBJ2-7|TRBV9|many
CASSVGPWAYEQYF
TGTGCCAGCAGCGTAGGTCCTTGGGCCTACGAGCAGTACTTC
>TRBD2|TRBJ2-3|TRBV5-8|many
CASSSTGGRTDTQYF
TGTGCCAGCAGCTCCACCGGGGGGAGGACAGATACGCAGTATTTT
>-|TRBJ1-6|TRBV27|-
CASSLRGPTVSSYNSPLHF
TGTGCCAGCAGTCTTCGGGGACCGACAGTGAGCTCCTATAATTCACCCCTCCACTTT
>-|TRBJ2-7|TRBV6-2/TRBV6-3|many
CASSSQRALYEQYF
TGTGCCAGCAGTTCCCAGCGGGCCCTCTACGAGCAGTACTTC
>TRBD1|TRBJ1-1|TRBV29-1|-
CSVDTGGRTEAFF
TGCAGCGTTGATACAGGGGGTAGAACTGAAGCTTTCTTT